This TCR beta chain was recorded in a study of neurological immune-mediated disorders (dated by TCRdb to about 2019). Regarding the study in general: The study compared peripheral blood TCR-beta repertoires of HTLV-I-associated myelopathy (HAM/TSP) patients, multiple sclerosis patients and healthy controls using UMI-based sequencing. The approximately 100 TCR-beta libraries included longitudinal samples, technical triplicates and paired sorted CD4+ and CD8+ T-cell subsets alongside PBMC samples. Each longitudinal HAM/TSP and healthy donor was sampled at 3 time-points spaced at about 3-40 month intervals. The cohort comprised approximately 67 subjects: approximately 15 HAM/TSP patients, some 34 multiple sclerosis patients and 20 healthy controls. What the work shows at the level of the full study, not this receptor alone: TCR clonal expansion was highest in HAM/TSP patients and lowest in MS patients, with MS patients falling below even healthy controls. No identical CDR3 amino acid sequences were shared among expanded clones across subjects, suggesting private TCR-beta repertoires in all groups.

cDNA was synthesized by template-switch 5'RACE using a primer with a 10-nucleotide random unique molecular identifier that tagged each TCR transcript. Every sequencing run yielded over 180 million TCR-beta sequences covering 15-18 subjects. Total RNA was extracted with the RNeasy kit. The KAPA Real-time Library Amplification kit was used to amplify TCR-beta VDJ regions with primers for the TCR constant region and the 5'RACE anchor. A first PCR added sample indexes and Illumina adaptors, and a second PCR then raised library yield. The roughly 650 bp TCR product was size-selected on a 2% E-gel SizeSelection system after Ampure bead purification. Library quality was checked on a Bioanalyzer, concentration was measured with Qubit, and libraries were quantified with the Kapa Library Quantification kit before pooling. Paired-end 2 x 150 bp sequencing of the libraries was performed on an Illumina HiSeq 2500. To increase sequence diversity, roughly 25-31% phiX was spiked into each library pool. As for the authors' bioinformatics: Quality-filtered reads were processed with the UMI-based MiGEC pipeline, which removed over 80% of raw TCR sequences during error correction. IMGT germline references were used for aligning VDJ genes, and each clonotype was defined as a unique CDR3 amino acid sequence together with its V-J genes. Clonal expansion, Shannon diversity and CDR3 relatedness were evaluated with VDJtools (CalcPairwiseDistances, ClusterSamples), while phylogenetic trees were built in CLCbio workbench. A clone was classed as expanded if it had 8 or more unique UMIs, a cutoff based on coefficient-of-variation modelling across technical triplicates. TCRdb reprocessing: public reads trimmed at Q25 with fastp, clones called with MiXCR, in-frame beta chains kept. Identical CDR3 proteins give one entry, which carries the most common genes and DNA. TCRdb, not the original authors, processed these V and J calls. Recorded for this sample are approximately 50,000 distinct CDR3 sequences; roughly 8.3% of them occurred a single time. The ten largest clones represent 1.9% of the sample.

Reading the label with the study, this specimen's time point is: longitudinal time-point 3. Blood bank volunteers in Maryland, USA served as the healthy controls. Unsorted PBMC libraries were generated from 2 million PBMCs stored in RNAlater at -80 °C until RNA extraction. PBMCs were separated from peripheral blood using Ficoll-Hypaque density gradient centrifugation and then cryopreserved in liquid nitrogen. On this clonotype itself: The antigen this receptor binds is unknown. There are no base qualities to consult, and no much larger clone falls within one base.

Material for sequencing was PBMCs. The source is a woman aged 40 to 50 in good health.

The DNA is TGTGCCATCAGTCCTAGCGGGGGCCGAGATACGCAGTATTTT. This translates into CAISPSGGRDTQYF. The chain employs TRBV10-3 and TRBJ2-3; 10 middle bases align to TRBD2. In the germline V gene, CDR1 corresponds to ENHRY and CDR2 to SYGVKD. Compared with germline, V lacks 5 bases and J lacks 5 bases; bases without a gene match: 4. Inclusive of the bounding cysteine and phenylalanine, the CDR3 is 14 residues long. CDR3 DNA only is kept here, 42 bases in frame from base 1.